This T cell receptor (beta chain) was sequenced during a study of T cells in Graves' hyperthyroidism and ophthalmopathy. At least ten counts were recorded for this clonotype. What it binds is not known. The study's findings and limits: Blood shared most expanded thyroid clonotypes above 0.001.

TCR beta CDR3 regions were amplified from RNA. The study used the HTBI primer set for a first-round RT-PCR of the TCR CDR3. A single record per CDR3 protein comes from TCRdb applying MiXCR to the multiplex PCR reads. The table includes hundreds of thousands of distinct CDR3 sequences, roughly 15% detected once. Germline V lookup: CDR1 LGHNA, CDR2 YSLEER. Trimming took off 3 bases at V and 7 bases at J, with 20 bases between the two ends. The CDR3 has 16 residues. The sequence was collected from a woman aged 18 to 35 with Graves' ophthalmopathy. The specimen sequenced was blood. This chain connects TRBV4-3 to TRBJ2-3, with D perhaps being TRBD1 or TRBD2 (5 bases each). The CDR3 is CASSQDRREIENTQYF. CDR3 bases: TGCGCCAGCAGCCAGGATCGCAGGGAGATCGAGAATACGCAGTATTTT.